This T cell receptor (beta chain) stems from a study of radiation and T cells in renal cell carcinoma (dated by TCRdb to about 2020). Study-level background: A total of 50 or so samples underwent TCR beta sequencing, made up of approximately 26 tumors and around 27 peripheral blood samples. The final blood draw was performed at 4 weeks after radiation, at the same time as nephrectomy. In the approximately 53 samples combined, around 3.7 million unique CDR3 nucleotide sequences were found, encoding roughly 2.5 million unique CDR3 amino acid sequences. Here is what the overall study found, with its caveats: Because the trial had a single-armed design, the trial could not examine how radiation dose or scheduling affected the TCR repertoire. Top tumor clonotypes rose in blood from baseline to 2 weeks post-radiation, then contracted by 4 weeks, suggesting transient expansion of tumor-resident clones. Because pretreatment tumor biopsies were not available, the study could not determine whether clonotypes were already present within the tumor at baseline. Dynamics of the blood repertoire were not tracked past 4 weeks after treatment.

What the time point label conveys for this sample: blood 4 weeks post-SBRT, at nephrectomy. In the paper's terms, the treatment or condition label means: 15 Gy SBRT to primary tumor, nephrectomy 4 weeks later. The samples were drawn from a clinical trial, where primary renal cell carcinomas were treated with 15 Gy of stereotactic body radiation therapy and then removed by nephrectomy 4 weeks afterward. To track tumor-enriched clonotypes, serial peripheral blood was sampled from radiation-treated patients at baseline and at 2 weeks and 4 weeks after SBRT. Renal cell carcinoma with clear cell pathology was present in all patients. Genomic DNA for TCR sequencing was prepared using the QIAamp DNA Blood Mini Kit (Qiagen). Only samples passing all quality control checks were included in the analyses. On this clone: The antigen this receptor binds is unknown. Per-nucleotide qualities are absent, and no much larger clonotype sits a single base away.

Following the manufacturer's recommendations, the immunoSEQ kit was used to generate TCR beta libraries from genomic DNA. To prepare the libraries, a first multiplex PCR with proprietary primers was run, followed by a second PCR that added unique barcodes, and a bead cleanup was done after each round. Each sample batch included a kit-provided positive control reaction and a negative control reaction. The final libraries underwent checking on an Agilent 4200 TapeStation D1000 ScreenTape, volumetric pooling, and quantification by qPCR. Sequencing was performed on an Illumina NextSeq500 using a MidOutput 150-cycle cartridge, with 156 Read1 cycles, 15 Index1 cycles, and the kit custom primers. The pooled library was loaded at approximately 1 pM, with an approximately 21% PhiX control spiked in. In the paper's pipeline: Vendor-processed data were analyzed in R, and a clonotype was defined as all T cells sharing the same CDR3 nucleotide sequence. For clone abundance analyses, frequencies were normalized to the 10,000 most abundant clones in each sample. Public T cell clones, which averaged fewer than five per sample, were removed prior to analysis. Tumor-enriched and baseline blood-enriched clonotypes were defined by at least a 32-fold difference in abundance between compartments. A beta-binomial differential abundance model was applied to find clonotypes that expanded or contracted between blood time points. The Baroni-Urbani and Buser coefficient was used to measure tumor-blood repertoire similarity, and groups were compared with two-tailed Wilcoxon tests in R. TCRdb holds this immuneACCESS table with in-frame rearrangements only. Some clones are missing; in checked studies, unresolved V genes explain under half, and the rest has no known cause. V, J and clone size are those of that table, while D and trimming were read from the DNA. This sample lists about 90,000 clones; around four fifths were detected once. The ten biggest clones cover around 9.4% of the sample.

Including cysteine and phenylalanine, the CDR3 has 18 amino acids. Of the read, only the CDR3 DNA is kept; its 54 bases are in frame from base 1. CDR1 and CDR2 were assigned from the germline V gene as SGHTA and FQGNSA. Germline trimming amounts to 4 bases on V and 0 bases on J, with 7 as the count of junction bases outside the gene matches. The rearranged chain carries TRBV7-2 and TRBJ2-5, with TRBD2 matching 14 junction bases. The material sequenced was blood, taken from a patient whose treatment included radiotherapy and nephrectomy. This TCR derives from a man aged 45-65 years with renal cell carcinoma. The CDR3 amino acid sequence is: CASSSSRLAGGYQETQYF. In nucleotides, the sequence is TGTGCCAGCAGCTCTTCCCGACTAGCGGGGGGGTACCAAGAGACCCAGTACTTC.